This T cell receptor beta chain was sequenced in a study of radiotherapy plus CTLA-4 blockade in lung cancer. Here immunoSEQ multiplex PCR was the method, and the copy in TCRdb shows in-frame clones only, minus some. The table records about 36,000 clones, just under 75% of them present only once. Losses at the gene ends were 1 base for V and 11 bases for J; bases not matched to a gene: 10. Per germline, CDR1 SGHNT and CDR2 YENEEA. The CDR3 has 16 residues. The rearrangement joins TRBV11-3 to TRBJ1-6; 8 bases map to TRBD1. Sequencing was performed on peripheral blood, taken from a patient treated with radiotherapy plus ipilimumab. This receptor was obtained from a human donor with non-small cell lung cancer who had stable disease on radiotherapy plus ipilimumab. The CDR3 loop is CASSLGRTGSKAPLHF. The DNA of the CDR3 is TGTGCCAGCAGCTTAGGTCGGACAGGGAGTAAGGCACCCCTCCACTTT.